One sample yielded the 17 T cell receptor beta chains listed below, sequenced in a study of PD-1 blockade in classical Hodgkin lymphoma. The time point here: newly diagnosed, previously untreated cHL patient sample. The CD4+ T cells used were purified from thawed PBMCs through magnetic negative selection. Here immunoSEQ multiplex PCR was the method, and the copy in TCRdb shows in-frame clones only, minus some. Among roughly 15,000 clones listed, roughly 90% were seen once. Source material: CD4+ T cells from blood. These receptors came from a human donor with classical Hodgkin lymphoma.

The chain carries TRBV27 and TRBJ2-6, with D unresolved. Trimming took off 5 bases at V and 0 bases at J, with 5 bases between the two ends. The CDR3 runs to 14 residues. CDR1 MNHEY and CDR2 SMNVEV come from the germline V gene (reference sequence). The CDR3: CASSINSGANVLTF. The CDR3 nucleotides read TGTGCCAGCAGTATTAACTCTGGGGCCAACGTCCTGACTTTC.

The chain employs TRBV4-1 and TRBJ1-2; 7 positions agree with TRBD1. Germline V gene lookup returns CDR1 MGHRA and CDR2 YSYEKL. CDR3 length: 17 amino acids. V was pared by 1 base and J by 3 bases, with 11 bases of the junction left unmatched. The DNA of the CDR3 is TGCGCCAGCAGCCAAGTTATATTTACAGGGGAGGACTATGGCTACACCTTC. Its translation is CASSQVIFTGEDYGYTF.

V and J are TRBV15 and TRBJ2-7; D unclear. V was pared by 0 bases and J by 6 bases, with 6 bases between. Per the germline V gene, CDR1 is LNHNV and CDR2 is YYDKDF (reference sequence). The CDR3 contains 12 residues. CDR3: CATSRDWGEQYF. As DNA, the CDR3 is TGTGCCACCAGCAGAGATTGGGGCGAGCAGTACTTC.

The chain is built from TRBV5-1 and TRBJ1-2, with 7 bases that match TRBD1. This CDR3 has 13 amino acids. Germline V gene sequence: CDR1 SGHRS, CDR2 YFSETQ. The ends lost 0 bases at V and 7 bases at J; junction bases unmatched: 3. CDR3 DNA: TGCGCCAGCAGCTTGGGGCAGGGGGTTGGCTACACCTTC. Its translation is CASSLGQGVGYTF.

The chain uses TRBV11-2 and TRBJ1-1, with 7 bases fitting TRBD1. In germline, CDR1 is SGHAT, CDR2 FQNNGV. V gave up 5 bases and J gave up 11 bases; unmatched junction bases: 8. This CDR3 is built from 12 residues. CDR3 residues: CASSTQGFVAFF. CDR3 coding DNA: TGTGCCAGCAGCACACAGGGGTTCGTTGCTTTCTTT.

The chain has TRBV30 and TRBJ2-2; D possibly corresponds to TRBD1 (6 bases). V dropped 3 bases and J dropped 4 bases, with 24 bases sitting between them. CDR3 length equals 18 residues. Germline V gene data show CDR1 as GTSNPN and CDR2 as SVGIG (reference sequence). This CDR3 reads CAWSRASALPRGTGELFF. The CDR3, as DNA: TGTGCCTGGAGCCGTGCCTCGGCCCTCCCCAGGGGCACCGGGGAGCTGTTTTTT.

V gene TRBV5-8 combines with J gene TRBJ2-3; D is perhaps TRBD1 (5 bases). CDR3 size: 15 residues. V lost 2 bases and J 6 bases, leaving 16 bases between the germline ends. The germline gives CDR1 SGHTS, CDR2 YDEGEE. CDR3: CASSFGRVIRDTQYF. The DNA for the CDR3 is TGTGCCAGCAGCTTTGGCAGGGTTATTAGGGATACGCAGTATTTT.

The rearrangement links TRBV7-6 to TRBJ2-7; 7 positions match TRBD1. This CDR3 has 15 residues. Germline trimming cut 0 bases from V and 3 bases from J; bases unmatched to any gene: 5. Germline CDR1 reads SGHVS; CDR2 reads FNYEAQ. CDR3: CASSLAPGQNYEQYF. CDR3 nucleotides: TGTGCCAGCAGCTTAGCCCCGGGACAGAACTACGAGCAGTACTTC.

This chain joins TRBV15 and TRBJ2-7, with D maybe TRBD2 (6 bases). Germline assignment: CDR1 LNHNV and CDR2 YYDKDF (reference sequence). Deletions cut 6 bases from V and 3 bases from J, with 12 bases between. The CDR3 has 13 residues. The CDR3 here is CATRAGLLYEQYF. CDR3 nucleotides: TGTGCCACCAGGGCGGGACTTCTCTACGAGCAGTACTTC.

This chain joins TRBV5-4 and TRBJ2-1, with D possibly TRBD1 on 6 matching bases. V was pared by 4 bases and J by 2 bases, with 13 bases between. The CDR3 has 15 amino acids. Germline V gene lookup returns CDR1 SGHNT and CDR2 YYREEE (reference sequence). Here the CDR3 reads CASSNGQGTYNEQFF. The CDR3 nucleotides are TGTGCCAGCAGCAATGGCCAGGGGACCTACAATGAGCAGTTCTTC.

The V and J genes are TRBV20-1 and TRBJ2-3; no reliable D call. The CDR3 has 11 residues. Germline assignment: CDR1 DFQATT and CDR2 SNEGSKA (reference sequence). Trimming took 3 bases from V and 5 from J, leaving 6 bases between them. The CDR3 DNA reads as TGCAGTGCTAGCTGGGAAGATACGCAGTATTTT. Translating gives CSASWEDTQYF.

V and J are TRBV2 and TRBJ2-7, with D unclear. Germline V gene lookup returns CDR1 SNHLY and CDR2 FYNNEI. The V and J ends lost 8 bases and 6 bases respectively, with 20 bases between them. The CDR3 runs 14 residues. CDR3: CASPTSRVPGEQYF. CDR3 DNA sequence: TGTGCCAGCCCTACGAGTCGGGTGCCAGGCGAGCAGTACTTC.

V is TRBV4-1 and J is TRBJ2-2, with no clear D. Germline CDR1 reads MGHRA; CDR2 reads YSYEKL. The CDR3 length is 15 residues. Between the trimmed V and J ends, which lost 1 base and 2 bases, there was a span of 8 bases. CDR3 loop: CASSQAAINTGELFF. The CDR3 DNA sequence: TGCGCCAGCAGCCAAGCCGCAATTAACACCGGGGAGCTGTTTTTT.

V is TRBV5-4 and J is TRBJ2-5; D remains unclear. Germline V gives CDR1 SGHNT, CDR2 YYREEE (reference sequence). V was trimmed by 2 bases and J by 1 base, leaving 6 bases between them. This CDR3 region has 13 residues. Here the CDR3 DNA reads TGTGCCAGCAGCTTAGGGCTCCAAGAGACCCAGTACTTC. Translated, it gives CASSLGLQETQYF.

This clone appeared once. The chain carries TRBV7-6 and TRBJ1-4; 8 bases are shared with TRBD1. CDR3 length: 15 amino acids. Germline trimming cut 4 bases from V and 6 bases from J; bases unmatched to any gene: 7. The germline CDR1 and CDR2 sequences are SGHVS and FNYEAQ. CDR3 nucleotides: TGTGCCAGCAGCTCGTCCGGGACAGGCGATGAAAAACTGTTTTTT. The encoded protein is CASSSSGTGDEKLFF.

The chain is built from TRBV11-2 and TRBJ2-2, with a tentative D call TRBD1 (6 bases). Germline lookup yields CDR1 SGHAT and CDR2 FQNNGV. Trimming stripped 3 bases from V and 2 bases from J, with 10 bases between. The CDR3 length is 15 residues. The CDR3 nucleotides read TGTGCCAGCAGCTTCCTGGACAGTAACACCGGGGAGCTGTTTTTT. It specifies CASSFLDSNTGELFF.

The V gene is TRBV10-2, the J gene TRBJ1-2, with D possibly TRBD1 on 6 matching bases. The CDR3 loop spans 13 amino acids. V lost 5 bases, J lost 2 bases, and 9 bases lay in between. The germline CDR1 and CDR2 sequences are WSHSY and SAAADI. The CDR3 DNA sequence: TGCGCCAGCAGTCCAGGGGAGAACTATGGCTACACCTTC. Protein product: CASSPGENYGYTF.